This T cell receptor (beta chain) is from a study of lymphopenia after photon versus proton radiotherapy. Using immunoSEQ multiplex PCR, the repertoire was profiled, and TCRdb retains in-frame clones only, with some absent. The table shows tens of thousands of clones, with approximately 91% occurring only once. Trimming at V came to 1 base and at J to 6 bases, leaving 1 base not matched to a gene. The germline gives CDR1 SGHTA, CDR2 FQGNSA. This CDR3 has 14 amino acids. Specimen: peripheral blood, collected from a patient treated with photon-based radiotherapy. The gene calls are TRBV7-2 and TRBJ2-7; 12 nucleotides agree with TRBD2. The TCR originated in a woman aged 70-85 years with pancreatic cancer. Here the CDR3 reads CASSLGGLAGEQYF. In DNA form, the CDR3 reads TGTGCCAGCAGCTTAGGGGGACTAGCGGGCGAGCAGTACTTC.